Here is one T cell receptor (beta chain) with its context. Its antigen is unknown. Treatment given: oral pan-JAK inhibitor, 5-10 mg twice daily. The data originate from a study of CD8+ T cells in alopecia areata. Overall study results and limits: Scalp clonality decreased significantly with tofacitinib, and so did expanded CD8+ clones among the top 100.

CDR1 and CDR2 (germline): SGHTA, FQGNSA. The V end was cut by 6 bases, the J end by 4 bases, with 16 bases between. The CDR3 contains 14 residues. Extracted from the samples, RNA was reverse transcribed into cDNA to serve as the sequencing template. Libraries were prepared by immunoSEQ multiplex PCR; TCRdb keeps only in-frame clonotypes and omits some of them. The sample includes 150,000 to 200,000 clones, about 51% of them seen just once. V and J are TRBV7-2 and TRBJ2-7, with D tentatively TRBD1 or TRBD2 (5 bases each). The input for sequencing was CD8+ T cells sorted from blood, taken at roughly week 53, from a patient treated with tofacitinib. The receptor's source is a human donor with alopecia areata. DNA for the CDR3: TGTGCCAGCAGGCAATCCGGGGCCGAATACGAGCAGTACTTC. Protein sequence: CASRQSGAEYEQYF. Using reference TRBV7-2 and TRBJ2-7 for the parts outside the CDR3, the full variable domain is GAGVSQSPSNKVTEKGKDVELRCDPISGHTALYWYRQSLGQGLEFLIYFQGNSAPDKSGLPSDRFSAERTGGSVSTLTIQRTQQEDSAVYLCASRQSGAEYEQYFGPGTRLTVT.